The clone carrying this TCR beta chain was counted between two and nine times. This sample was taken from a study of blood T cell repertoires in COVID-19. Turning to the study itself: Donors in the United States, Italy and Spain gave samples during acute or convalescent COVID-19. The cDNA or gDNA used as material had been derived from T cells, B-cell-depleted T cells, or PBMCs.

In the original processing: Amplification of reference gene primers provided the estimated nucleated cell counts. The table came from immunoSEQ multiplex PCR; TCRdb's copy has only in-frame clones and leaves some out. The V and J calls and clone size were taken over from that table, and D and trimming were inferred from the DNA. The table has approximately 210,000 clones, around four fifths seen once. This receptor was obtained from a man aged 60-69 years with COVID-19, enrolled during active disease. The sample was peripheral blood.

The CDR3 coding sequence is TGTGCCACCAGTGATGGCGGGGGGAACACTGAAGCTTTCTTT. This gives the protein CATSDGGGNTEAFF. The chain is built from TRBV24-1 and TRBJ1-1; TRBD1 might be the D (5 bases). There are 14 residues in the CDR3. The germline CDR1 and CDR2 sequences are KGHDR and SFDVKD. V lost 3 bases to trimming and J lost 1 base, with 8 bases between them.